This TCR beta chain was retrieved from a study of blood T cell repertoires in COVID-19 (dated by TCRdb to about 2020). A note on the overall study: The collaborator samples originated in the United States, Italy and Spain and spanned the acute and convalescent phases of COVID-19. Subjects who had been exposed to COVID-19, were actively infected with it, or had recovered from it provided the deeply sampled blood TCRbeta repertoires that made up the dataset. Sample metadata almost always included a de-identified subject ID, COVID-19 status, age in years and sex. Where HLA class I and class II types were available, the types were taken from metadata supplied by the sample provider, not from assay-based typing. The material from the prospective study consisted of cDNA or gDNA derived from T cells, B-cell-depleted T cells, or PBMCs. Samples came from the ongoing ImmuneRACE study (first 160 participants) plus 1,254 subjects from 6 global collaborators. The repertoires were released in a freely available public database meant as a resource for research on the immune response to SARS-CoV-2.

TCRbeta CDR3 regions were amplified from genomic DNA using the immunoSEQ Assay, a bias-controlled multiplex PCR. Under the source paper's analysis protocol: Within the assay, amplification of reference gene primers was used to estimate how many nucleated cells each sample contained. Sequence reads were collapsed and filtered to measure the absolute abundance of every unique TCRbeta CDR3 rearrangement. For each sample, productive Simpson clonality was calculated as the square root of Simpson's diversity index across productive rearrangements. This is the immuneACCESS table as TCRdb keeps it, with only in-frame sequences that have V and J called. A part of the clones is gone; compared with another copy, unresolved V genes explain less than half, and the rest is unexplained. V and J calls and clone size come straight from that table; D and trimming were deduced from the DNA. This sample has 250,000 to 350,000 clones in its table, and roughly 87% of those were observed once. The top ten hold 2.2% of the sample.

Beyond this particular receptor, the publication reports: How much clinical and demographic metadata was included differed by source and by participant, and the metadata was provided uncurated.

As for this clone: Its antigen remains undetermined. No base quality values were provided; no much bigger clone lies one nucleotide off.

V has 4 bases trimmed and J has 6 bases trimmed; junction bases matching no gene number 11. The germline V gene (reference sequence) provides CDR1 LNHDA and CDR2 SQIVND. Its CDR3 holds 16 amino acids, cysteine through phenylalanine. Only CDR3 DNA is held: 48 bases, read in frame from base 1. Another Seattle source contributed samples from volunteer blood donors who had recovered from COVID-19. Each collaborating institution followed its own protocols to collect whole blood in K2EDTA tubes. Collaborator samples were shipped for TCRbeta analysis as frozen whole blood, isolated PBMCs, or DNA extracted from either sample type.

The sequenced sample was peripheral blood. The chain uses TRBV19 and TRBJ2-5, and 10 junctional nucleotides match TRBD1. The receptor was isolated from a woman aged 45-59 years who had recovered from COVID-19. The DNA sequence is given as TGTGCCAGTAGTACCTGGGACAGGGGACGTGTGAAGACCCAGTACTTC. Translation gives CASSTWDRGRVKTQYF.